These T cell receptor beta chains were read from a single sample in a study of blood T cell repertoires in COVID-19. TCRdb's table, derived via immunoSEQ multiplex PCR, lists solely in-frame clones and lacks some. The top ten hold roughly 9.1% of the sample, which has 160,000 or so clones, about four fifths seen once. The source material was peripheral blood. All receptors derive from a woman aged 70 to 79 with acute or convalescent COVID-19. Both conserved end residues are part of each CDR3. The D gene is left open where the match is weak. Where a row states a size, it is once, few, many or the class of an expanded clone; other rows omit it.

D gene: TRBD1
J gene: TRBJ1-1
clone size: NA
V gene: TRBV11-2
CDR3 protein: CASSLDRGPSEAFF
CDR3 DNA: TGTGCCAGCAGCTTAGACAGGGGGCCCTCTGAAGCTTTCTTT

D gene: TRBD2
J gene: TRBJ2-1
clone size: NA
V gene: TRBV7-2
CDR3 protein: CASSPRLAGPSYNEQFF
CDR3 DNA: TGTGCCAGCAGCCCCCGACTAGCGGGACCATCCTACAATGAGCAGTTCTTC

D gene: NA
J gene: TRBJ1-5
clone size: few
V gene: TRBV5-5
CDR3 protein: CASSLFLGDQPQHF
CDR3 DNA: TGTGCCAGCAGCTTGTTTTTGGGAGACCAGCCCCAGCATTTT

D gene: TRBD1
J gene: TRBJ1-2
clone size: NA
V gene: TRBV10-3
CDR3 protein: CAITATGALYGYTF
CDR3 DNA: TGTGCCATCACCGCCACAGGGGCCCTCTATGGCTACACCTTC

D gene: NA
J gene: TRBJ1-4
clone size: NA
V gene: TRBV10-3
CDR3 protein: CAISEGGANEKLFF
CDR3 DNA: TGTGCCATCAGTGAGGGGGGGGCTAATGAAAAACTGTTTTTT

D gene: TRBD1
J gene: TRBJ1-4
clone size: NA
V gene: TRBV27
CDR3 protein: CASIFDRRDRKTNEKLFF
CDR3 DNA: TGTGCCAGCATATTCGATCGCCGGGACAGGAAAACTAATGAAAAACTGTTTTTT

D gene: TRBD1
J gene: TRBJ1-2
clone size: once
V gene: TRBV25-1
CDR3 protein: CASSEWDRVYGYTF
CDR3 DNA: TGTGCCAGCAGTGAATGGGACAGGGTGTACGGCTACACCTTC

D gene: NA
J gene: TRBJ1-1
clone size: NA
V gene: TRBV7-3
CDR3 protein: CASSLKAPGEAFF
CDR3 DNA: TGTGCCAGCAGCTTAAAAGCCCCGGGGGAAGCTTTCTTT

D gene: NA
J gene: TRBJ1-2
clone size: NA
V gene: TRBV7-9
CDR3 protein: CASSSGNYGYTF
CDR3 DNA: TGTGCCAGCAGCTCAGGAAACTATGGCTACACCTTC

D gene: TRBD1
J gene: TRBJ1-3
clone size: few
V gene: TRBV28
CDR3 protein: CASISDRGSGNTIYF
CDR3 DNA: TGTGCCAGCATCTCGGACAGGGGCTCTGGAAACACCATATATTTT

D gene: NA
J gene: TRBJ1-4
clone size: few
V gene: TRBV7-9
CDR3 protein: CASSHSVGSRFGDEKLFF
CDR3 DNA: TGTGCCAGCAGCCATAGCGTGGGGTCGCGGTTCGGAGATGAAAAACTGTTTTTT

D gene: TRBD1
J gene: TRBJ1-4
clone size: few
V gene: TRBV12-5
CDR3 protein: CASGLAGTGKNRGIGEKLFF
CDR3 DNA: TGTGCTAGTGGTTTGGCCGGGACAGGGAAAAATCGGGGGATTGGGGAAAAACTGTTTTTT

D gene: NA
J gene: TRBJ1-1
clone size: few
V gene: TRBV7-2
CDR3 protein: CASSQTPNTEAFF
CDR3 DNA: TGTGCCAGCAGCCAGACACCGAACACTGAAGCTTTCTTT

D gene: NA
J gene: TRBJ1-2
clone size: NA
V gene: TRBV7-9
CDR3 protein: CASTHTGTPNYGYTF
CDR3 DNA: TGTGCCAGCACCCATACCGGGACACCGAACTATGGCTACACCTTC

D gene: TRBD2
J gene: TRBJ2-3
clone size: NA
V gene: TRBV10-3
CDR3 protein: CAISDPDLASGGDSTDTQYF
CDR3 DNA: TGTGCCATCAGTGACCCTGACTTGGCTAGCGGGGGGGATAGCACAGATACGCAGTATTTT

D gene: NA
J gene: TRBJ1-6
clone size: NA
V gene: TRBV2
CDR3 protein: CASSPDRNSPLHF
CDR3 DNA: TGTGCCAGCAGCCCAGACAGAAATTCACCCCTCCACTTT

D gene: TRBD1
J gene: TRBJ1-1
clone size: NA
V gene: TRBV30
CDR3 protein: CAWSGQQGMTEAFF
CDR3 DNA: TGTGCCTGGAGTGGCCAACAGGGGATGACTGAAGCTTTCTTT

D gene: NA
J gene: TRBJ1-2
clone size: NA
V gene: TRBV5-1
CDR3 protein: CASSLAQANYGYTF
CDR3 DNA: TGCGCCAGCAGCTTGGCCCAGGCTAACTATGGCTACACCTTC

D gene: TRBD1
J gene: TRBJ1-6
clone size: NA
V gene: TRBV6-1
CDR3 protein: CASRPPGQGNSPLHF
CDR3 DNA: TGTGCCAGCAGGCCCCCAGGACAGGGAAATTCACCCCTCCACTTT

D gene: TRBD2
J gene: TRBJ2-7
clone size: NA
V gene: TRBV7-9
CDR3 protein: CASSLVGSGYEQYF
CDR3 DNA: TGTGCCAGCAGCTTAGTTGGTAGCGGGTACGAGCAGTACTTC

D gene: NA
J gene: TRBJ2-4
clone size: NA
V gene: TRBV28
CDR3 protein: CASSTLARSIQYF
CDR3 DNA: TGTGCCAGCAGTACTCTAGCGAGGAGCATTCAGTACTTC